These 22 T cell receptor beta chains originate from one sample sequenced in a study of metastatic and nonmetastatic thyroid tumors. Thyroid surgery took place with no prior treatment in any patient. TCRdb re-called the PCR reads through MiXCR. The sample has under 35,000 clones, approximately 15% seen once; the top ten hold under 5%. Material for sequencing was blood. These TCRs come from a female donor with papillary thyroid cancer or a benign thyroid nodule (not recorded which). Some clones in this sample may be carry-over from other donors' samples.

This clone was seen a single time. This may be a read error, as it is one base from a much larger clone. The V gene is TRBV3-1, the J gene TRBJ1-2; D is possibly TRBD1 (5 bases). The CDR3 consists of 13 residues. Germline V CDR1 and CDR2: LGHDT, YNNKEL (reference sequence). The CDR3 reads CASSQGGVGGYNF. The CDR3 bases are TGTGCCAGCAGCCAAGGGGGGGTTGGAGGCTACAACTTC.

Turning to this clone: A much larger clone is a single base away; this may be a read error. V is TRBV5-1 and J is TRBJ2-7; D remains unclear. With 1 base removed from V and 4 bases from J, the gap between germline ends came to 15 bases. Germline V lookup: CDR1 SGHRS, CDR2 YFSETQ. The CDR3 loop spans 15 amino acids. DNA for the CDR3: TGCGCCAGCAGCTTGTCCCCGGATCTTAATTACGAGCAGTACTTC. It translates to CASSLSPDLNYEQYF.

This clone showed up many times. V gene TRBV4-2 combines with J gene TRBJ1-2; D is ambiguous. Trimming pared 5 bases from V and 5 bases from J, leaving 9 bases between. Germline V gene sequence: CDR1 LGHNA, CDR2 YNFKEQ. The CDR3 has 12 residues. The CDR3 DNA is TGTGCCAGCAGCGCCGTTGGTTATGGCTACACCTTC. It is translated as CASSAVGYGYTF.

This clone occurred a few times. A much larger clone differs by one base, so this may be a read error. This rearrangement joins TRBV6-1 to TRBJ2-1; D remains ambiguous. V was clipped by 7 bases and J by 4 bases, with 11 bases between them. This CDR3 is 13 amino acids long. Germline values: CDR1 MNHNS, CDR2 SASEGT. CDR3 amino acids: CASTSAYYNEQFF. CDR3 DNA sequence: TGTGCCAGCACCTCGGCGTATTACAATGAGCAGTTCTTC.

A few counts support this clone. The chain joins TRBV29-1 to TRBJ2-3, with D perhaps matching TRBD1 (5 bases). The CDR3 loop spans 12 amino acids. Trimming removed 7 bases at V and 14 bases at J, with 22 bases between. Germline V lookup: CDR1 SQVTM, CDR2 ANQGSEA. The CDR3 region is CSACELDSYTYF. The CDR3 DNA follows: TGCAGCGCTTGTGAGCTAGACAGCTACACGTATTTT.

In its sample, this clone was seen many times. V and J are TRBV18 and TRBJ2-7; D not resolved. Germline lookup yields CDR1 KGHSH and CDR2 LQKENI. The CDR3 consists of 14 residues. The germline V and J ends were trimmed by 1 base and 6 bases, with 13 bases remaining between them. The CDR3 DNA sequence: TGTGCCAGCTCACCACTTGTCGAGATCACCGAGCAGTACTTC. Translating gives CASSPLVEITEQYF.

This clone was picked up many times. The rearrangement uses TRBV30 and TRBJ1-5; tentative D call: TRBD1 (5 bases). CDR1 and CDR2 (germline): GTSNPN, SVGIG (reference sequence). The ends were cut back, 3 bases at V and 4 bases at J, with 10 bases in the middle. CDR3 size: 13 residues. Here the CDR3 reads CAWSQGRNQPQHF. CDR3 nucleotide sequence: TGTGCCTGGAGCCAGGGTAGGAATCAGCCCCAGCATTTT.

This clone was detected ten times or more. The chain uses TRBV5-1 and TRBJ2-1, with 9 positions matching TRBD2. The junction had 6 bases not matched to a gene; V was cut back by 2 bases and J by 3 bases. Germline CDR1 SGHRS, CDR2 YFSETQ. This CDR3 contains 16 residues. CDR3 sequence (DNA): TGCGCCAGCAGCTTCCGGGCTAGCGGGGACTACAATGAGCAGTTCTTC. Translating it yields CASSFRASGDYNEQFF.

J is TRBJ2-2 and V is TRBV6-1; D gene unclear. Trimming stripped 0 bases from V and 7 bases from J, with 15 bases between. The CDR3 length is 16 residues. Germline V gene data show CDR1 as MNHNS and CDR2 as SASEGT. CDR3 sequence: CASSEAPGFYGGELFF. The CDR3 DNA sequence: TGTGCCAGCAGTGAAGCGCCGGGTTTTTATGGCGGGGAGCTGTTTTTT.

This clone was seen ten or more times. The chain has TRBV4-3 and TRBJ2-7, with a possible D match to TRBD1 (6 bases). CDR3 length: 16 amino acids. Per the germline V gene, CDR1 is LGHNA and CDR2 is YSLEER. V dropped 0 bases and J dropped 2 bases, with 14 bases sitting between them. This CDR3 is CASSQDLLDRTYEQYF. CDR3 in DNA: TGCGCCAGCAGCCAAGATCTTTTGGACAGAACCTACGAGCAGTACTTC.

There are many counts of this clone. This chain connects TRBV6-4 to TRBJ2-3; 9 bases agree with TRBD2. Trimming at V came to 5 bases and at J to 0 bases, leaving 0 bases not matched to a gene. The CDR3 loop spans 14 amino acids. The germline V gene encodes CDR1 MRHNA and CDR2 SNTAGT. The CDR3 DNA follows: TGTGCCAGCAGTACTAGCGGGAGCACAGATACGCAGTATTTT. Translating gives CASSTSGSTDTQYF.

This clone was picked up many times. The chain joins TRBV4-2 to TRBJ2-2, with D perhaps TRBD2 (6 bases). Trimming took 4 bases from V and 4 from J, leaving 22 bases between them. This CDR3 has 18 amino acids. Germline V lookup: CDR1 LGHNA, CDR2 YNFKEQ. The CDR3 DNA sequence: TGTGCCAGCAGCCCCTCGGTAAAGGCGGGACCGTCCACCGGGGAGCTGTTTTTT. Protein product: CASSPSVKAGPSTGELFF.

This clone appeared a single time. The junction departs from germline at one end; a sequencing error may be responsible. The rearrangement joins TRBV2 to TRBJ2-6; D remains ambiguous. In germline, CDR1 is SNHLY, CDR2 FYNNEI. This CDR3 has 16 amino acids. CDR3 amino acids: CSSSGMSTSVANVLTF. The CDR3 DNA reads as TGTTCCAGCAGTGGTATGTCAACCTCTGTGGCCAACGTCCTGACTTTC.

This clone appeared many times. The chain couples TRBV2 to TRBJ1-5; D ambiguous. Trimming stripped 1 base from V and 4 bases from J, with 8 bases between. This CDR3 has 14 amino acids. CDR1 and CDR2 (germline): SNHLY, FYNNEI. The CDR3 DNA follows: TGTGCCAGCAGTGAAGATACAATGAATCAGCCCCAGCATTTT. It is translated as CASSEDTMNQPQHF.

This clone was seen ten or more times. The chain carries TRBV2 and TRBJ1-5; 7 bases match TRBD1. Trimming at V came to 3 bases and at J to 2 bases, leaving 4 bases not matched to a gene. Germline V lookup: CDR1 SNHLY, CDR2 FYNNEI. This CDR3 contains 15 residues. This CDR3 is CASSDGQARNQPQHF. The CDR3 bases are TGTGCCAGCAGTGATGGACAGGCCCGCAATCAGCCCCAGCATTTT. Using reference TRBV2 and TRBJ1-5 for the parts outside the CDR3, the full variable domain is EPEVTQTPSHQVTQMGQEVILRCVPISNHLYFYWYRQILGQKVEFLVSFYNNEISEKSEIFDDQFSVERPDGSNFTLKIRSTKLEDSAMYFCASSDGQARNQPQHFGDGTRLSIL.

This clone has ten or more counts. This may be a read error: a much more frequent sequence differs by one nucleotide. The gene calls are TRBV20-1 and TRBJ2-7, with no clear D. The CDR3 runs 10 residues. CDR1 and CDR2 from the germline V gene are DFQATT and SNEGSKA (reference sequence). The V end was cut by 5 bases, the J end by 4 bases, with 6 bases between. Here the CDR3 reads CSAGAYEQYF. In DNA form, the CDR3 reads TGCAGTGCTGGAGCATACGAGCAGTACTTC.

This clone showed up many times. The chain couples TRBV12-3 or TRBV12-4 to TRBJ2-1; 8 bases map to TRBD2. This CDR3 is 13 amino acids long. V lost 4 bases and J lost 7; bases outside the gene matches: 3. Here the CDR3 reads CASSSRLANEQFF. CDR3 bases: TGTGCCAGCAGTTCGAGACTAGCGAATGAGCAGTTCTTC.

This clone was seen many times. V usage is TRBV28 and J usage is TRBJ1-2; a possible D gene is TRBD1 (5 bases). Germline V gene lookup returns CDR1 MDHEN and CDR2 SYDVKM. The CDR3 sequence is 13 residues long. The V and J ends lost 3 bases and 7 bases respectively, with 12 bases between them. For the CDR3, the DNA is TGTGCCAGCAGTTTCGGGGGGGAGAGTGGCTACACCTTC. Protein sequence: CASSFGGESGYTF.

The CDR3 is CASSLGGRGFDGYTF. The CDR3 DNA is TGTGCCAGCAGCTTAGGGGGCAGGGGCTTCGATGGCTACACCTTC. The genes are TRBV11-2 and TRBJ1-2; the D gene is possibly TRBD1 (6 bases). CDR3 size: 15 residues. Trimming took 1 base from V and 6 from J, leaving 15 bases between them. Germline lookup yields CDR1 SGHAT and CDR2 FQNNGV.

This clone was picked up many times. The chain combines TRBV12-3 or TRBV12-4 with TRBJ1-2; 7 nucleotides agree with TRBD1. With 2 bases clipped from V and 4 bases from J, the junction kept 13 bases outside the gene matches. CDR3 length: 17 residues. DNA for the CDR3: TGTGCCAGCAGTTTAACCCCCCTCGGGACAGCAAGCTATGGCTACACCTTC. Translation: CASSLTPLGTASYGYTF.

The chain employs TRBV6-1 and TRBJ2-7, with D tentatively TRBD1 (7 bases). The CDR3 extends over 15 amino acids. CDR1 and CDR2 (germline): MNHNS, SASEGT. Between the trimmed V and J ends, which lost 7 bases and 7 bases, there was a span of 23 bases. The CDR3 loop is CASMVEGAPSVEQYF. CDR3 DNA sequence: TGTGCCAGCATGGTGGAGGGGGCGCCTTCAGTGGAGCAGTACTTC.

Many counts were recorded for this clone. Other DNA sequences in the sample encode the same CDR3. The chain recombines TRBV12-3 or TRBV12-4 with TRBJ1-1; the D gene is possibly TRBD1 (6 bases). This CDR3 contains 13 residues. With 10 bases removed from V and 2 bases from J, the gap between germline ends came to 14 bases. The CDR3 spells CAISGTSNTEAFF. CDR3 coding DNA: TGTGCCATCTCCGGGACATCTAACACTGAAGCTTTCTTT.